This T cell receptor (beta chain) appears in the sequencing data of a study of PD-1 blockade in classical Hodgkin lymphoma. The V gene's germline CDR1 is LGHNA and CDR2 YSLEER. The CDR3 length is 15 residues. Trimming cost V 0 bases and J 3 bases; bases outside gene matches: 0. There was relapse after autologous stem cell transplantation in every patient, and there was variation in brentuximab vedotin exposure. Study conclusions and caveats: No one has yet defined what causes the repertoire differences, which may be disease activity or prior therapy. CD4+ but not CD8+ TCR diversity rose significantly by C4D1.

Sequencing was performed with immunoSEQ multiplex PCR; in TCRdb, only in-frame clones are kept and a portion is missing. Of nearly 55,000 clones in the sample, over 70% are singletons; the top ten hold approximately 15%. About this clone itself: Its target is unknown.

The V gene is TRBV4-3, the J gene TRBJ2-7, with 12 bases that match TRBD2. Specimen: peripheral blood mononuclear cells (PBMCs), collected at baseline. The sequence was obtained from a human donor with classical Hodgkin lymphoma. CDR3 DNA: TGCGCCAGCAGCCAAGAACTAGCGGGAGGCTACGAGCAGTACTTC. Residues: CASSQELAGGYEQYF.